A selection of T cell receptor beta chains follows, all from one sample in a study of Ad26.COV2.S vaccination and SARS-CoV-2 variants. Clones were sequenced by immunoSEQ multiplex PCR, and TCRdb holds only the in-frame ones, with some missing. Here the sample spans a few hundred thousand clones, over 75% being singletons. The sample in question was peripheral blood, obtained in a trial of Ad26.COV2.S vaccine versus placebo. The receptors shown here come from a person aged 18-60 years who received the Ad26.COV2.S COVID-19 vaccine or a placebo. Each CDR3 is given with its conserved first and last residue. D genes are given only for firm matches. Size values are once, few and many counts, or a class for expanded clones, and some rows have none.

TRBJ2-7,TRBV28,TRBD2,16,-,CASSLQASGATYEQYF,TGTGCCAGCAGTTTACAGGCCAGCGGGGCAACCTACGAGCAGTACTTC
TRBJ2-7,TRBV4-1,-,18,-,CASSQIQGLGATVHEQYF,TGCGCCAGCAGCCAGATCCAGGGGCTTGGGGCTACGGTCCACGAGCAGTACTTC
TRBJ2-2,TRBV5-1,-,15,-,CASSSGRMRPGELFF,TGCGCCAGCAGCTCGGGACGGATGCGCCCCGGGGAGCTGTTTTTT
TRBJ1-3,TRBV11-2,-,15,-,CASSPTAGSGNTIYF,TGTGCCAGCAGCCCAACCGCGGGGTCTGGAAACACCATATATTTT
TRBJ2-3,TRBV5-1,-,15,-,CASSLAWTSTDTQYF,TGCGCCAGCAGCTTGGCCTGGACTAGCACAGATACGCAGTATTTT
TRBJ2-7,TRBV5-6,-,15,-,CASSLGPGLGYEQYF,TGTGCCAGCAGCTTGGGGCCGGGACTGGGCTACGAGCAGTACTTC
TRBJ2-1,TRBV6-2/TRBV6-3,-,16,-,CASSQRAPLGRNEQFF,TGTGCCAGCAGTCAAAGGGCTCCACTGGGTAGGAATGAGCAGTTCTTC
TRBJ2-7,TRBV9,-,14,-,CASSVSWGGYEQYF,TGTGCCAGCAGCGTATCATGGGGTGGCTACGAGCAGTACTTC
TRBJ1-2,TRBV15,-,14,once,CATSRDRRSDGYTF,TGTGCCACCAGCAGAGATAGGCGGTCGGATGGCTACACCTTC
TRBJ1-2,TRBV6-5,-,14,-,CASSSTGLGYGYTF,TGTGCCAGCAGTTCTACAGGGCTTGGCTATGGCTACACCTTC
TRBJ2-7,TRBV29-1,TRBD2,13,-,CSVRQAGGYEQYF,TGCAGCGTTCGCCAGGCCGGGGGGTACGAGCAGTACTTC
TRBJ1-5,TRBV6-5,-,15,-,CASSSQGGGGRPQHF,TGTGCCAGCAGTTCGCAAGGCGGCGGAGGTCGACCCCAGCATTTT
TRBJ1-3,TRBV6-6,TRBD1,17,-,CASSRGRDSFSGNTIYF,TGTGCCAGCAGTCGCGGCCGGGACAGTTTCTCTGGAAACACCATATATTTT
TRBJ1-6,TRBV7-2,TRBD1,15,-,CASSYGTGNNSPLHF,TGTGCCAGCAGCTACGGGACAGGAAATAATTCACCCCTCCACTTT
TRBJ2-3,TRBV19,TRBD1,16,-,CASSPARGQATDTQYF,TGTGCCAGTAGTCCGGCGAGGGGACAGGCCACAGATACGCAGTATTTT
TRBJ2-5,TRBV5-1,-,14,-,CASSLGAAQETQYF,TGCGCCAGCAGCTTGGGGGCAGCTCAAGAGACCCAGTACTTC
TRBJ2-1,TRBV7-2,-,16,-,CASSSRQGLNYNEQFF,TGTGCCAGCAGCTCCAGACAGGGACTTAACTACAATGAGCAGTTCTTC
TRBJ2-5,TRBV12-3/TRBV12-4,-,13,once,CASSFERRETQYF,TGTGCCAGCAGTTTTGAGCGCCGGGAGACCCAGTACTTC
TRBJ2-7,TRBV12-3/TRBV12-4,-,12,-,CASSLMGYEQYF,TGTGCCAGCAGTTTAATGGGCTACGAGCAGTACTTC
TRBJ1-2,TRBV21-1,-,16,-,CASSKAKAFPVEGYTF,TGTGCCAGCAGCAAAGCGAAGGCCTTCCCAGTGGAGGGCTACACCTTC
TRBJ2-5,TRBV9,TRBD2,16,-,CASSVGRGGIQETQYF,TGTGCCAGCAGCGTAGGGCGCGGGGGGATCCAAGAGACCCAGTACTTC
TRBJ2-2,TRBV30,TRBD1,17,-,CAWSGDRGPSVTGELFF,TGTGCCTGGAGTGGCGACAGGGGGCCCTCGGTCACCGGGGAGCTGTTTTTT
TRBJ1-1,TRBV6-5,-,15,-,CASSPRPGMNTEAFF,TGTGCCAGCAGTCCGCGGCCGGGGATGAACACTGAAGCTTTCTTT
TRBJ2-7,TRBV27,-,12,-,CASSPNRYEQYF,TGTGCCAGCAGTCCCAACCGCTACGAGCAGTACTTC
TRBJ2-7,TRBV6-6,-,12,-,CASSYIRDEQYF,TGTGCCAGCAGTTACATCAGGGACGAGCAGTACTTC
TRBJ1-6,TRBV6-5,-,13,-,CASSGAVGSPLHF,TGTGCCAGCAGCGGGGCCGTCGGATCACCCCTCCACTTT
TRBJ1-1,TRBV29-1,-,14,-,CSVVRGRGGTEAFF,TGCAGCGTTGTGCGGGGACGAGGGGGCACTGAAGCTTTCTTT
TRBJ1-2,TRBV28,-,11,few,CASSQIYGYTF,TGTGCCAGCAGCCAAATTTATGGCTACACCTTC
TRBJ2-1,TRBV2,-,14,once,CASSDRQASDEQFF,TGTGCCAGCAGCGATAGACAGGCTTCGGATGAGCAGTTCTTC
TRBJ1-4,TRBV2,TRBD1,14,-,CASRDREANEKLFF,TGTGCCAGCAGAGACAGGGAGGCGAATGAAAAACTGTTTTTT
TRBJ2-3,TRBV19,-,16,-,CASSIVDRPYTDTQYF,TGTGCCAGTAGTATAGTTGACAGGCCATACACAGATACGCAGTATTTT
TRBJ2-7,TRBV4-2,TRBD2,16,-,CASSQAAPAGEYEQYF,TGTGCCAGCAGCCAAGCGGCACCAGCGGGGGAATACGAGCAGTACTTC
TRBJ1-5,TRBV7-8,-,12,once,CASSNRPQPQHF,TGTGCCAGCAGTAACCGGCCTCAGCCCCAGCATTTT
TRBJ1-5,TRBV28,-,14,-,CASSLSARNQPQHF,TGTGCCAGCAGTTTAAGTGCAAGAAATCAGCCCCAGCATTTT
TRBJ1-5,TRBV6-5,-,14,-,CASTPGTNNQPQHF,TGTGCCAGCACCCCAGGGACGAACAATCAGCCCCAGCATTTT
TRBJ1-6,TRBV10-1,-,15,-,CASSESRGVDSPLHF,TGCGCCAGCAGTGAGTCCAGGGGCGTGGATTCACCCCTCCACTTT
TRBJ1-4,TRBV20-1,-,15,-,CSASPGRGASEKLFF,TGCAGTGCTAGTCCAGGGAGGGGGGCGAGTGAAAAACTGTTTTTT
TRBJ1-1,TRBV3-1/TRBV3-2,TRBD1,16,-,CASSQETRGMNTEAFF,TGTGCCAGCAGCCAGGAGACCAGGGGGATGAACACTGAAGCTTTCTTT
TRBJ2-1,TRBV7-2,-,12,-,CASSLQGNEQFF,TGTGCCAGCAGCCTTCAGGGGAATGAGCAGTTCTTC
TRBJ2-3,TRBV28,-,13,-,CASRSQATDTQYF,TGTGCCAGCAGAAGCCAGGCGACAGATACGCAGTATTTT
TRBJ1-2,TRBV7-9,-,13,-,CASSPLLGYGYTF,TGTGCCAGCAGCCCTTTGTTAGGCTATGGCTACACCTTC
TRBJ2-7,TRBV7-2,TRBD1,14,-,CASSFPGQNYEQYF,TGTGCCAGCAGCTTTCCGGGACAGAACTACGAGCAGTACTTC
TRBJ2-2,TRBV28,-,14,-,CASSLFRGTGELFF,TGTGCCAGCAGTTTATTCAGGGGCACCGGGGAGCTGTTTTTT
TRBJ1-2,TRBV11-2,-,14,-,CASSFRGTNYGYTF,TGTGCCAGCAGCTTTCGAGGGACTAACTATGGCTACACCTTC
TRBJ1-1,TRBV19,-,14,-,CASSKKDRGTEAFF,TGTGCCAGTAGTAAGAAAGACCGAGGTACTGAAGCTTTCTTT
TRBJ1-2,TRBV5-4,TRBD1,15,once,CASSTKPGQFYGYTF,TGTGCCAGCAGCACTAAACCGGGACAGTTTTATGGCTACACCTTC
TRBJ2-4,TRBV5-1,-,13,-,CASSLAYGGFQYF,TGCGCCAGCAGCTTGGCGTATGGAGGGTTTCAGTACTTC
TRBJ2-5,TRBV30,-,14,-,CAWSGGTWEETQYF,TGTGCCTGGAGTGGGGGGACTTGGGAAGAGACCCAGTACTTC
TRBJ2-3,TRBV28,-,10,-,CASSGDTQYF,TGTGCCAGCAGTGGGGATACGCAGTATTTT
TRBJ1-2,TRBV27,TRBD1,15,-,CASSSYRQGGYGYTF,TGTGCCAGCAGTTCCTACCGACAGGGCGGGTATGGCTACACCTTC
TRBJ2-7,TRBV3-1/TRBV3-2,-,16,once,CASSQDTRTRPYEQYF,TGTGCCAGCAGCCAAGATACTAGGACAAGGCCCTACGAGCAGTACTTC
TRBJ1-5,TRBV6-6,TRBD1,15,-,CASRHTGVSNQPQHF,TGTGCCAGCAGACACACAGGGGTTAGCAATCAGCCCCAGCATTTT
TRBJ2-3,TRBV20-1,-,10,-,CSAATDTQYF,TGCAGTGCTGCCACAGATACGCAGTATTTT
TRBJ2-7,TRBV10-3,TRBD2,15,-,CATPGTSGGALEQYF,TGTGCCACCCCAGGTACTAGCGGGGGGGCCTTGGAGCAGTACTTC
TRBJ2-3,TRBV19,TRBD2,15,-,CASRLAGGDTDTQYF,TGTGCCAGTCGGCTTGCGGGGGGTGACACAGATACGCAGTATTTT